The 12 T cell receptor beta chains reported below all come from one sample, sequenced in a study of vaccination and CD4 T cells after COVID-19. From the PCR reads, TCRdb called clonotypes with MiXCR, one entry per CDR3 protein. This sample yields 30,000 to 40,000 distinct CDR3 sequences, of which around 39% are seen a single time; 4.5% to 7% belongs to the top ten. Time point meaning: late sampling 161 to 241 days after vaccination in a few convalescent patients. The sequenced sample was CD4+ T cells from blood, obtained about 7 months after SARS-CoV-2 vaccination. The receptor source for this set is a human donor who had recovered from COVID-19.

This clonotype was found a few times. The chain recombines TRBV20-1 with TRBJ2-3, with 7 positions matching TRBD1. CDR1 and CDR2 (germline): DFQATT, SNEGSKA (reference sequence). CDR3 length equals 16 residues. V lost 0 bases to trimming and J lost 3 bases; unmatched junction nucleotides: 9. The CDR3 sequence: CSARDYRGLGTDTQYF. CDR3 nucleotides: TGCAGTGCTAGAGATTACAGGGGTTTAGGGACAGATACGCAGTATTTT.

V usage is TRBV18 and J usage is TRBJ1-5; no clear D gene. Between the trimmed V and J ends, which lost 2 bases and 3 bases, there was a span of 11 bases. CDR3 length equals 15 residues. Germline V gene data show CDR1 as KGHSH and CDR2 as LQKENI. CDR3 DNA: TGTGCCAGCTCACCAACAGATGATGACAATCAGCCCCAGCATTTT. Protein: CASSPTDDDNQPQHF.

This clonotype came up a few times. This sequence joins TRBV19 and TRBJ2-1; D may be TRBD1 (6 bases). The CDR3 contains 15 residues. Germline values: CDR1 LNHDA, CDR2 SQIVND (reference sequence). Trimming removed 2 bases at V and 8 bases at J, with 16 bases between. The CDR3 DNA sequence: TGTGCCAGTAGTATAAATGGGGGCAGGGGCCATGAGCAGTTCTTC. Protein product: CASSINGGRGHEQFF.

The gene calls are TRBV27 and TRBJ2-7; no clear D. CDR3 length: 16 residues. Germline CDR1 and CDR2: MNHEY and SMNVEV (reference sequence). Trimming took 3 bases from V and 2 from J, leaving 17 bases between them. The CDR3: CASSLFWSISPYEQYF. CDR3 in DNA: TGTGCCAGCAGTTTGTTTTGGAGTATATCCCCCTACGAGCAGTACTTC.

This clonotype has a handful of counts. J is TRBJ2-1 and V is TRBV7-9; 8 bases fit TRBD2. V shed 5 bases, J shed 6 bases, and the junction held 0 bases outside the gene matches. Germline V CDR1 and CDR2: SEHNR, FQNEAQ (reference sequence). The CDR3 is 12 amino acids. The CDR3 nucleotides read TGTGCCAGCAGCCGGGAGGGCAATGAGCAGTTCTTC. Translated, it gives CASSREGNEQFF.

On this clonotype itself: One junction end disagrees with the germline gene, perhaps due to a read error. J is TRBJ2-1 and V is TRBV25-1, with D uncertain. In germline, CDR1 is MGHDK, CDR2 SYGVNS. The CDR3 runs 8 residues. CDR3: CASTERFF. The CDR3 DNA follows: TGTGCCAGCACCGAGCGGTTCTTC.

This chain uses TRBV27 with TRBJ2-1; D gene ambiguous. Trimming took 2 bases from V and 6 from J, leaving 14 bases between them. The CDR3 is 15 amino acids. The germline gives CDR1 MNHEY, CDR2 SMNVEV (reference sequence). CDR3 DNA: TGTGCCAGCAGTTTAGGGTGGAATCCCATCAATGAGCAGTTCTTC. Its protein product is CASSLGWNPINEQFF.

This sequence joins TRBV29-1 and TRBJ2-7, with a tentative D call TRBD1 (6 bases). This CDR3 contains 14 residues. The germline gives CDR1 SQVTM, CDR2 ANQGSEA. V was cut by 7 bases and J by 1 base, with 17 bases left in between. CDR3 protein: CSAKVARGSYEQYF. In nucleotides, the CDR3 is TGCAGCGCCAAGGTGGCCAGGGGATCCTACGAGCAGTACTTC.

CDR3 amino acids: CASSGTGDLGNEQFF. Written as DNA, the CDR3 is TGTGCCAGCAGCGGGACAGGGGACCTTGGGAATGAGCAGTTCTTC. This rearrangement joins TRBV6-1 to TRBJ2-1; 10 bases match TRBD1. Trimming at V came to 6 bases and at J to 7 bases, leaving 9 bases not matched to a gene. The CDR3 consists of 15 residues. Per the germline V gene, CDR1 is MNHNS and CDR2 is SASEGT.

This clonotype appeared a few times. The rearrangement joins TRBV15 to TRBJ2-7, with 7 bases matching TRBD1. Per the germline V gene, CDR1 is LNHNV and CDR2 is YYDKDF (reference sequence). The CDR3 is 16 residues long. V lost 6 bases and J lost 3; bases outside the gene matches: 14. The CDR3 nucleotides are TGTGCCACCAGTCCAACATCACGGGACAGCGGCTACGAGCAGTACTTC. Translating it yields CATSPTSRDSGYEQYF.

The V gene is TRBV20-1, the J gene TRBJ1-4; D gene unclear. The CDR3 totals 12 residues. Germline CDR1 DFQATT, CDR2 SNEGSKA (reference sequence). V was shortened by 1 base and J by 7 bases, with 7 bases between the two germline ends. The CDR3 spells CSARVPGEKLFF. DNA for the CDR3: TGCAGTGCTAGAGTCCCAGGTGAAAAACTGTTTTTT.

V is TRBV7-9 and J is TRBJ2-7; a possible D gene is TRBD1 (5 bases). The CDR3 is 14 residues long. CDR1 is SEHNR and CDR2 is FQNEAQ in the germline V gene (reference sequence). Trimming removed 2 bases from V and 1 base from J, with 9 bases in between. The DNA for the CDR3 is TGTGCCAGCAGCTTACTAGGGGTATCCTACGAGCAGTACTTC. Translated, it gives CASSLLGVSYEQYF.